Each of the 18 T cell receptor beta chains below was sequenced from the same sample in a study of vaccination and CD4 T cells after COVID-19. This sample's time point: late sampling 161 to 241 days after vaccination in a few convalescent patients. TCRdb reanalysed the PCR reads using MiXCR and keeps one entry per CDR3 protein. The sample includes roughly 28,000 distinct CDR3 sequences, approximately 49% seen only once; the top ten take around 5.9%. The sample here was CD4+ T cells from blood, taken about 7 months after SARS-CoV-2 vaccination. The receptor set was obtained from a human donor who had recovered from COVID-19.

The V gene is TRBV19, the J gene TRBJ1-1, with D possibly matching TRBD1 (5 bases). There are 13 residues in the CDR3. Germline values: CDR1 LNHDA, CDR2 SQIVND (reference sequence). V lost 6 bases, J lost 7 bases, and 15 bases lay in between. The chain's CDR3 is CASRIPGTDEAFF. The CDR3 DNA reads TGTGCCAGTAGAATTCCCGGGACGGATGAAGCTTTCTTT.

CDR3 bases: TGCAGTGCTAGAGATCTGGACAGTCAGAAGACCCAGTACTTC. Translated: CSARDLDSQKTQYF. This chain links TRBV20-1 with TRBJ2-5; tentatively, D is TRBD1 (6 bases). This CDR3 contains 14 residues. Germline CDR1 reads DFQATT; CDR2 reads SNEGSKA (reference sequence). Deletions cut 0 bases from V and 6 bases from J, with 14 bases between.

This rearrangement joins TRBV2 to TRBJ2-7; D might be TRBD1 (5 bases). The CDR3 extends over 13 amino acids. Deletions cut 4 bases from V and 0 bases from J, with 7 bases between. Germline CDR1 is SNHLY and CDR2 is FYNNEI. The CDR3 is CASSATASYEQYF. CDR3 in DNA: TGTGCCAGCAGTGCGACAGCCTCCTACGAGCAGTACTTC.

CDR3 protein: CASSRDSLSNQPQHF. The DNA for the CDR3 is TGTGCCAGCAGTCGGGACAGCCTTAGCAATCAGCCCCAGCATTTT. The chain combines TRBV27 with TRBJ1-5; 7 nucleotides align to TRBD1. Losses at the gene ends were 5 bases for V and 0 bases for J; bases not matched to a gene: 4. Germline CDR1 is MNHEY and CDR2 is SMNVEV (reference sequence). The CDR3 extends over 15 amino acids.

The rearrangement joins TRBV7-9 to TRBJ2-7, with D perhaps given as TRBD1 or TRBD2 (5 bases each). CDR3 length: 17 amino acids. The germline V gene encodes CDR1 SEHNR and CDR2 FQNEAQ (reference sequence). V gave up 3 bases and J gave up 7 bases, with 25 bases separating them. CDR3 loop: CASSFGGATPLSYEQYF. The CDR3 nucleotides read TGTGCCAGCAGCTTTGGGGGAGCGACACCCCTCTCTTATGAGCAGTACTTC.

CDR3 amino acids: CASSFTRSYNEQFF. Here the CDR3 DNA reads TGTGCCAGCAGCTTCACCAGGTCCTACAATGAGCAGTTCTTC. The chain couples TRBV7-9 to TRBJ2-1; no clear D gene. The CDR3 sequence is 14 residues long. Trimming removed 3 bases from V and 1 base from J, with 7 bases in between. Looked up from germline, CDR1 is SEHNR and CDR2 is FQNEAQ (reference sequence).

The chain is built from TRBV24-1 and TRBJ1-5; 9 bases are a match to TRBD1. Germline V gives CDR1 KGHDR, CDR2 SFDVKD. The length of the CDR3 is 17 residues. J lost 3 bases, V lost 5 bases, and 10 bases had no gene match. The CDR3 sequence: CATSGLTGGADNQPQHF. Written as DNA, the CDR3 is TGTGCCACCAGTGGCCTTACAGGGGGCGCCGACAATCAGCCCCAGCATTTT.

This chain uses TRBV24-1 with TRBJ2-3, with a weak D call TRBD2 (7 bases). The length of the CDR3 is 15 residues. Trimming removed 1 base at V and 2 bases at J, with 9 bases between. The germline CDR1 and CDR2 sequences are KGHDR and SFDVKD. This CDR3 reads CATSDLGGATDTQYF. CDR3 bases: TGTGCCACCAGTGATTTAGGGGGGGCCACAGATACGCAGTATTTT.

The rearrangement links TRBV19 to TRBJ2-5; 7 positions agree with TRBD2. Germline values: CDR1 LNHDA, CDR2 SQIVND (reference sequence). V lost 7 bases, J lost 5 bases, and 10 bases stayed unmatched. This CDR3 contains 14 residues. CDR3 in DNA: TGTGCCAGTACCCCACACGTGGGGGGGGAGACCCAGTACTTC. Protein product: CASTPHVGGETQYF. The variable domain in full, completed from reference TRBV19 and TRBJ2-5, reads DGGITQSPKYLFRKEGQNVTLSCEQNLNHDAMYWYRQDPGQGLRLIYYSQIVNDFQKGDIAEGYSVSREKKESFPLTVTSAQKNPTAFYLCASTPHVGGETQYFGPGTRLLVL.

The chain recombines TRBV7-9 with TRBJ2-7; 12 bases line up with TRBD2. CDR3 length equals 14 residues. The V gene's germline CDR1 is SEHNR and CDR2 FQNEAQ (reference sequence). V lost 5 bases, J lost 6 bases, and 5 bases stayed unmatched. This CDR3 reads CASSGTSGLPEQYF. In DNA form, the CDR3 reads TGTGCCAGCAGCGGGACTAGCGGGCTCCCCGAGCAGTACTTC.

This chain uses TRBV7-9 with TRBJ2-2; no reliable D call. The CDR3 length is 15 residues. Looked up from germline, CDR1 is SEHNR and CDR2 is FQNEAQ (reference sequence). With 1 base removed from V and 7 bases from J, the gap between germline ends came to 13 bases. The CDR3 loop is CASSLVQFTSGELFF. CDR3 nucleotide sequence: TGTGCCAGCAGCTTAGTCCAGTTTACGAGCGGGGAGCTGTTTTTT.

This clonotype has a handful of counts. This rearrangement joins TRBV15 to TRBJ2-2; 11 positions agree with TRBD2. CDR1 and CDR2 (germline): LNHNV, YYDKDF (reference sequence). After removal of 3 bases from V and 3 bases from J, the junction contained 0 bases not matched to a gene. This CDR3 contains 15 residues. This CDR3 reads CATSSSGRDTGELFF. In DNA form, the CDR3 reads TGTGCCACCAGCAGTAGCGGGAGGGACACCGGGGAGCTGTTTTTT.

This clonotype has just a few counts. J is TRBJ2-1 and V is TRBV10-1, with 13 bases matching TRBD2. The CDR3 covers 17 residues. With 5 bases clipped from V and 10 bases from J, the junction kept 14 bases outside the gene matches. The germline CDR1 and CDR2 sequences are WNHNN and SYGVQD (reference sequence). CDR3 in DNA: TGCGCCAGCAGTCCGGGGACTAGCGGGACCCCCCTGGGGGAGCAGTTCTTC. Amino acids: CASSPGTSGTPLGEQFF.

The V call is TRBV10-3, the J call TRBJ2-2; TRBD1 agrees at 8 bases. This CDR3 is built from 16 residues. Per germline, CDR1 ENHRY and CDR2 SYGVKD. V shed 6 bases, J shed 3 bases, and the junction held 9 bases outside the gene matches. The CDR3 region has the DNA TGTGCCATCAGGTCTGTTGAACAGGGGGACACCGGGGAGCTGTTTTTT. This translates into CAIRSVEQGDTGELFF.

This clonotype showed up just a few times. The CDR3 here is CASSLDGGLGGTQYF. The DNA of the CDR3 is TGTGCCAGCAGCTTAGACGGGGGACTCGGCGGGACGCAGTATTTT. The chain employs TRBV7-2 and TRBJ2-3; weak D call: TRBD2 (6 bases). This CDR3 has 15 amino acids. The germline gives CDR1 SGHTA, CDR2 FQGNSA. Trimming took off 1 base at V and 9 bases at J, with 17 bases between the two ends.

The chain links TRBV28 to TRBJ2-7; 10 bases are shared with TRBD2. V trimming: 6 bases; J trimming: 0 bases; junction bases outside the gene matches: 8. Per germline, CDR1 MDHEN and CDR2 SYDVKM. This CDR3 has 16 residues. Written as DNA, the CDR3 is TGTGCCAGCAGACGACCGGGACTAGCGCACTCCTACGAGCAGTACTTC. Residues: CASRRPGLAHSYEQYF.

DNA of the CDR3: TGTGCCAGCAGTGAGGGGATATCCATTGCCTACGAGCAGTACTTC. Translation: CASSEGISIAYEQYF. V and J are TRBV6-6 and TRBJ2-7; D might be TRBD1 or TRBD2, each matching 5 bases. V lost 5 bases and J lost 2, with 16 bases in between. Germline values: CDR1 MNHNY, CDR2 SVGAGI (reference sequence). The CDR3 is 15 amino acids.

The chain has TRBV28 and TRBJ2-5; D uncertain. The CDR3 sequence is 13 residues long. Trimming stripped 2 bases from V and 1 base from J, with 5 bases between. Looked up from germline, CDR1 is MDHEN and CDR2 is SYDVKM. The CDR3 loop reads CASSLAVQETQYF. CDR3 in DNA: TGTGCCAGCAGTTTAGCGGTCCAAGAGACCCAGTACTTC. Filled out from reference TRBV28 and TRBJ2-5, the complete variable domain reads DVKVTQSSRYLVKRTGEKVFLECVQDMDHENMFWYRQDPGLGLRLIYFSYDVKMKEKGDIPEGYSVSREKKERFSLILESASTNQTSMYLCASSLAVQETQYFGPGTRLLVL.